This T cell receptor beta chain appears in the sequencing data of a study of response to subunit inactivated influenza vaccine. Findings of the study overall: The authors suggested that few new T cells are recruited per seasonal influenza vaccination.

TCRdb re-derived calls from the RT-PCR reads in MiXCR, one entry per CDR3 protein. This table holds about 780,000 distinct CDR3 sequences, approximately 17% found once. This CDR3 has 16 residues. Germline CDR1 and CDR2: ENHRY and SYGVKD. Trimming removed 1 base from V and 3 bases from J, with 12 bases in between. Regarding this clonotype: The antigen remains undetermined.

The sequenced sample was PBMCs from blood, obtained 4 to 6 days after vaccination. The chain joins TRBV10-3 to TRBJ2-2; D is unresolved. The sequence derives from a man between 45 and 60 years old who received an inactivated influenza vaccine. CDR3 amino acids: CAISEYAEKDTGELFF. For the CDR3, the DNA is TGTGCCATCAGTGAGTATGCGGAAAAGGACACCGGGGAGCTGTTTTTT.